These T cell receptor beta chains were read from a single sample in a study of vaccination effects on CD4 cells after COVID-19. Method: immunoSEQ multiplex PCR; TCRdb's copy keeps in-frame clones and lacks some. This sample yields 27,000 or so clones, of which 83% are seen a single time; roughly 1.4% belongs to the top ten. No antigen has been assigned to these receptors. The input for sequencing was CD4+ T cells from PBMCs cultured with HCoV-NL63 spike peptides, taken after COVID-19 vaccination. Receptors were obtained from a human donor who received a COVID-19 vaccine. Some clones in this sample may be carry-over from other donors' samples. Both conserved end residues are part of each CDR3.

v_gene	j_gene	CDR3aa
TRBV6-6	TRBJ1-5	CASSSERSNQPQHF
TRBV19	TRBJ2-1	CASSRTRQGLANNEQFF
TRBV4-2	TRBJ1-1	CASSQAFGGAYTEAFF
TRBV5-1	TRBJ1-2	CASATGTGENGYTF
TRBV11-2	TRBJ2-5	CASSLVGQPGETQYF
TRBV5-6	TRBJ2-1	CASSLLPRNEQFF
TRBV6-6	TRBJ1-2	CASSSDRIFYGYTF
TRBV18	TRBJ1-1	CASYFRAGAQNTEAFF
TRBV3-1/TRBV3-2	TRBJ2-5	CASSQDGAVGAGETQYF
TRBV11-1	TRBJ1-1	CASSSGAQGTEAFF
TRBV6-2/TRBV6-3	TRBJ2-5	CASSYRTVQETQYF
TRBV19	TRBJ1-2	CASSFNSATNYGYTF
TRBV28	TRBJ1-5	CASSLAGGDNQPQHF
TRBV29-1	TRBJ2-6	CSVEGGYSGANVLTF
TRBV15	TRBJ1-1	CATSRDPASEAFF
TRBV7-3	TRBJ1-2	CASSSLGSGGVPPYGYTF
TRBV6-1	TRBJ2-5	CASSDTGTGVQTQYF